The text below deals with one T cell receptor beta chain. Its target is unknown. The data are from a study of T cell clusters in autoimmune cytopenias. Study overall: The median distinct TRB clonotype count was about 2,000 per sample, from a median roughly 55,000 reads. Study-wide results and limits: Clustering suggested that physiological T cell clusters were missing in primary autoimmune cytopenia patients. A dominant lymphoma-associated repertoire apparently masked the cluster-lack signature in secondary cytopenia versus chronic lymphocytic leukemia. TRB repertoire shifts in secondary cytopenia and chronic lymphocytic leukemia mostly reflected lymphoma, not autoimmunity.

TRB rearrangements were amplified by touch-down multiplex PCR with mixed TRB-A/B primers. TCRdb re-called the multiplex PCR reads and gives one entry per CDR3 protein, without DNA. Its listing shows 7,000 to 8,000 distinct CDR3 sequences. TRB amplification used 250 ng of peripheral blood genomic DNA. The TCR was taken from a human donor with an autoimmune cytopenia or autoimmune hepatitis (not recorded which). The sequencing input was peripheral blood.

CDR3 sequence: CATSSGTGETQYF. The V gene is TRBV6-1, the J gene TRBJ2-5; there is no DNA to check the TCRdb D call of TRBD1. The V gene's germline CDR1 is MNHNS and CDR2 SASEGT. CDR3 length: 13 residues.